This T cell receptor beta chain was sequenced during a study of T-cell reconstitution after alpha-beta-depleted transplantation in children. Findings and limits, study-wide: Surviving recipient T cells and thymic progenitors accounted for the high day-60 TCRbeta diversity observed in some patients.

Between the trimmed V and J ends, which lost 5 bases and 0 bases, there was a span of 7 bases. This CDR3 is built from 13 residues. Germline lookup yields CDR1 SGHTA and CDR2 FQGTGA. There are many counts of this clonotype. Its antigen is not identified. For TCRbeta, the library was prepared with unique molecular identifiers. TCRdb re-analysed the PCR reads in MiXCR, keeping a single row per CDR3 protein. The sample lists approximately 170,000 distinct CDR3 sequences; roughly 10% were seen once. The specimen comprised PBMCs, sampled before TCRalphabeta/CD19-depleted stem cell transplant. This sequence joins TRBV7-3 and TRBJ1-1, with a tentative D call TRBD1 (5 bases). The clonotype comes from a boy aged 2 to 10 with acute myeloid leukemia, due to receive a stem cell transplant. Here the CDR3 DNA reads TGTGCCAGCAGCGTGACAGTGAACACTGAAGCTTTCTTT. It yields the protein CASSVTVNTEAFF. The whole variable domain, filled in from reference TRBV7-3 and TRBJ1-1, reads GAGVSQTPSNKVTEKGKYVELRCDPISGHTALYWYRQSLGQGPEFLIYFQGTGAADDSGLPNDRFFAVRPEGSVSTLKIQRTERGDSAVYLCASSVTVNTEAFFGQGTRLTVV.